Listed below are T cell receptor beta chains from one sample, sequenced in a study of early T cells in non-severe SARS-CoV-2 infection. TCRdb reanalysed the 5' RACE reads using MiXCR and keeps one entry per CDR3 protein. The data contain approximately 35,000 distinct CDR3 sequences, approximately 5.2% of them singletons. Sequencing was performed on whole blood. The receptors here all came from an adult who was a healthcare worker with PCR-confirmed SARS-CoV-2 infection or an uninfected control (not recorded which). Both conserved end residues are part of each CDR3. D genes are given only for firm matches. Size is omitted from some rows. Given values are once, few, many or a class for expanded clones.

abundance: many; v_gene: TRBV10-3; j_gene: TRBJ2-1; d_gene: -; CDR3aa: CAISGGDNEQFF; CDR3nt: TGTGCCATCAGTGGTGGGGACAATGAGCAGTTCTTC
abundance: many; v_gene: TRBV20-1; j_gene: TRBJ2-2; d_gene: -; CDR3aa: CSAKYEGSGTGELFF; CDR3nt: TGCAGTGCGAAATATGAGGGGTCTGGGACCGGGGAGCTGTTTTTT
abundance: many; v_gene: TRBV6-2/TRBV6-3; j_gene: TRBJ2-3; d_gene: TRBD2; CDR3aa: CASGAGETDTQYF; CDR3nt: TGTGCCAGCGGGGCGGGAGAAACAGATACGCAGTATTTT
abundance: -; v_gene: TRBV7-9; j_gene: TRBJ2-2; d_gene: -; CDR3aa: CASSDELLNTGELFF; CDR3nt: TGTGCCAGCAGCGATGAGTTATTAAACACCGGGGAGCTGTTTTTT
abundance: few; v_gene: TRBV29-1; j_gene: TRBJ2-7; d_gene: -; CDR3aa: CSVTGPSCEQYF; CDR3nt: TGCAGCGTAACAGGACCCTCCTGCGAGCAGTACTTC
abundance: many; v_gene: TRBV7-6; j_gene: TRBJ2-1; d_gene: TRBD1; CDR3aa: CASSTRAGGTYNEQFF; CDR3nt: TGTGCCAGCAGCACAAGGGCAGGGGGCACCTACAATGAGCAGTTCTTC
abundance: many; v_gene: TRBV6-6; j_gene: TRBJ2-5; d_gene: TRBD2; CDR3aa: CASNLAGGRETQYF; CDR3nt: TGTGCCAGCAACCTAGCGGGGGGGCGTGAGACCCAGTACTTC
abundance: many; v_gene: TRBV28; j_gene: TRBJ2-7; d_gene: TRBD2; CDR3aa: CASSFGTSSYEQYF; CDR3nt: TGTGCCAGCAGTTTTGGGACTAGCTCCTACGAGCAGTACTTC
abundance: -; v_gene: TRBV13; j_gene: TRBJ1-5; d_gene: -; CDR3aa: CASSLQGGGQPQHF; CDR3nt: TGTGCCAGCAGCCTGCAGGGAGGGGGGCAGCCCCAGCATTTT
abundance: -; v_gene: TRBV7-9; j_gene: TRBJ1-4; d_gene: -; CDR3aa: CASSLLAGSHEKLFF; CDR3nt: TGTGCCAGCAGCTTACTGGCAGGGAGCCATGAAAAACTGTTTTTT
abundance: many; v_gene: TRBV19; j_gene: TRBJ2-7; d_gene: -; CDR3aa: CASSESDSTYEQYF; CDR3nt: TGTGCCAGTAGTGAATCCGACAGTACCTACGAGCAGTACTTC
abundance: many; v_gene: TRBV4-2; j_gene: TRBJ1-4; d_gene: -; CDR3aa: CASSQVQGPNEKLFF; CDR3nt: TGTGCCAGCAGCCAAGTACAGGGACCTAATGAAAAACTGTTTTTT
abundance: many; v_gene: TRBV5-1; j_gene: TRBJ2-3; d_gene: -; CDR3aa: CASSLGRPADTQYF; CDR3nt: TGCGCCAGCAGCTTGGGAAGGCCCGCAGATACGCAGTATTTT
abundance: many; v_gene: TRBV20-1; j_gene: TRBJ1-6; d_gene: -; CDR3aa: CSAPRGAGAASSYNSPLHF; CDR3nt: TGCAGTGCTCCAAGAGGGGCCGGGGCAGCAAGCTCCTATAATTCACCCCTCCACTTT
abundance: -; v_gene: TRBV10-2; j_gene: TRBJ2-1; d_gene: TRBD2; CDR3aa: CASALAGDEQFF; CDR3nt: TGCGCCAGTGCCCTAGCGGGGGATGAGCAGTTCTTC
abundance: -; v_gene: TRBV6-5; j_gene: TRBJ2-1; d_gene: TRBD1; CDR3aa: CASSYRWDRGRNEQFF; CDR3nt: TGTGCCAGCAGTTACAGATGGGACAGGGGGAGGAATGAGCAGTTCTTC
abundance: many; v_gene: TRBV6-1; j_gene: TRBJ1-1; d_gene: -; CDR3aa: CASSEWLWWDAEAFF; CDR3nt: TGTGCCAGCAGTGAATGGTTATGGTGGGACGCTGAAGCTTTCTTT
abundance: few; v_gene: TRBV6-1; j_gene: TRBJ2-2; d_gene: -; CDR3aa: CASIPGGNTGELFF; CDR3nt: TGTGCCAGCATCCCCGGGGGGAACACCGGGGAGCTGTTTTTT
abundance: many; v_gene: TRBV20-1; j_gene: TRBJ1-5; d_gene: -; CDR3aa: CSARDTGSDGAPQHF; CDR3nt: TGCAGTGCTAGAGATACAGGGAGTGACGGGGCGCCCCAGCATTTT
abundance: many; v_gene: TRBV12-5; j_gene: TRBJ1-1; d_gene: -; CDR3aa: CASGLGGTEAFF; CDR3nt: TGTGCTAGTGGTCTGGGAGGGACTGAAGCTTTCTTT
abundance: many; v_gene: TRBV28; j_gene: TRBJ2-1; d_gene: -; CDR3aa: CASNEYNEQFF; CDR3nt: TGTGCCAGCAACGAATACAATGAGCAGTTCTTC
abundance: few; v_gene: TRBV28; j_gene: TRBJ2-3; d_gene: -; CDR3aa: CASSWTVGTDTQYF; CDR3nt: TGTGCCAGCAGTTGGACAGTCGGCACAGATACGCAGTATTTT
abundance: -; v_gene: TRBV2; j_gene: TRBJ1-1; d_gene: TRBD1; CDR3aa: CASRADRVSTEAFF; CDR3nt: TGTGCCAGCAGGGCGGACAGGGTATCCACTGAAGCTTTCTTT
abundance: many; v_gene: TRBV4-1; j_gene: TRBJ2-5; d_gene: TRBD1; CDR3aa: CASSQDPPSGDRVFEETQYF; CDR3nt: TGCGCCAGCAGCCAAGATCCCCCTTCCGGGGACAGGGTGTTCGAAGAGACCCAGTACTTC
abundance: many; v_gene: TRBV6-6; j_gene: TRBJ2-5; d_gene: -; CDR3aa: CASNLPGPQETQYF; CDR3nt: TGTGCCAGCAATCTGCCGGGACCACAAGAGACCCAGTACTTC
abundance: many; v_gene: TRBV28; j_gene: TRBJ2-7; d_gene: -; CDR3aa: CASSDMAYEQYF; CDR3nt: TGTGCCAGCAGTGACATGGCCTACGAGCAGTACTTC
abundance: many; v_gene: TRBV6-2/TRBV6-3; j_gene: TRBJ2-5; d_gene: -; CDR3aa: CASSFIDEETQYF; CDR3nt: TGTGCCAGCAGTTTCATCGACGAGGAGACCCAGTACTTC
abundance: -; v_gene: TRBV6-5; j_gene: TRBJ2-7; d_gene: -; CDR3aa: CASKRAGGPSSYEQYF; CDR3nt: TGTGCCAGCAAGCGCGCCGGGGGGCCGAGCTCCTACGAGCAGTACTTC
abundance: many; v_gene: TRBV28; j_gene: TRBJ2-7; d_gene: TRBD2; CDR3aa: CASSLKRLAGYEQYF; CDR3nt: TGTGCCAGCAGTTTAAAAAGACTAGCGGGATACGAGCAGTACTTC
abundance: -; v_gene: TRBV12-3/TRBV12-4; j_gene: TRBJ2-7; d_gene: -; CDR3aa: CASSLSGGHEQYF; CDR3nt: TGTGCCAGCAGTTTATCTGGGGGGCACGAGCAGTACTTC
abundance: -; v_gene: TRBV7-6; j_gene: TRBJ2-3; d_gene: -; CDR3aa: CASSFSLISSTDTQYF; CDR3nt: TGTGCCAGCAGCTTTTCCTTGATTTCTAGCACAGATACGCAGTATTTT
abundance: many; v_gene: TRBV20-1; j_gene: TRBJ2-5; d_gene: TRBD1; CDR3aa: CSARGLGFQETQYF; CDR3nt: TGCAGTGCAAGGGGGCTGGGCTTTCAAGAGACCCAGTACTTC
abundance: many; v_gene: TRBV15; j_gene: TRBJ2-1; d_gene: -; CDR3aa: CATSRERLAEQFF; CDR3nt: TGTGCCACCAGCAGAGAAAGGCTGGCTGAGCAGTTCTTC
abundance: many; v_gene: TRBV12-3/TRBV12-4; j_gene: TRBJ2-3; d_gene: TRBD2; CDR3aa: CASSRLAGGLTDTQYF; CDR3nt: TGTGCCAGCAGTCGACTAGCGGGGGGGCTCACAGATACGCAGTATTTT
abundance: many; v_gene: TRBV2; j_gene: TRBJ2-3; d_gene: TRBD2; CDR3aa: CASSEPFLSGGNTDTQYF; CDR3nt: TGTGCCAGCAGTGAACCCTTCTTGAGCGGGGGAAACACAGATACGCAGTATTTT
abundance: many; v_gene: TRBV5-4; j_gene: TRBJ2-7; d_gene: -; CDR3aa: CASSLPGTYEQYF; CDR3nt: TGTGCCAGCAGCTTACCCGGCACCTACGAGCAGTACTTC
abundance: many; v_gene: TRBV6-4; j_gene: TRBJ2-2; d_gene: TRBD1; CDR3aa: CASSEGGHTGELFF; CDR3nt: TGTGCCAGCAGTGAAGGGGGCCACACCGGGGAGCTGTTTTTT
abundance: -; v_gene: TRBV6-1; j_gene: TRBJ1-1; d_gene: TRBD1; CDR3aa: CASKTGVNTEAFF; CDR3nt: TGTGCCAGCAAAACAGGGGTGAACACTGAAGCTTTCTTT
abundance: few; v_gene: TRBV7-2; j_gene: TRBJ1-6; d_gene: -; CDR3aa: CASSLLENSPLHF; CDR3nt: TGTGCCAGCAGCTTATTGGAGAATTCACCCCTCCACTTT
abundance: many; v_gene: TRBV10-3; j_gene: TRBJ2-1; d_gene: -; CDR3aa: CAISGGAWNEQFF; CDR3nt: TGTGCCATCAGTGGGGGGGCTTGGAATGAGCAGTTCTTC
abundance: few; v_gene: TRBV24-1; j_gene: TRBJ2-5; d_gene: TRBD1; CDR3aa: CATSDRQGYRETQYF; CDR3nt: TGTGCCACCAGTGACCGACAGGGTTATAGAGAGACCCAGTACTTC
abundance: many; v_gene: TRBV6-1; j_gene: TRBJ1-2; d_gene: -; CDR3aa: CASSDLFYGYTF; CDR3nt: TGTGCCAGCAGTGATCTTTTCTATGGCTACACCTTC
abundance: many; v_gene: TRBV12-3/TRBV12-4; j_gene: TRBJ2-1; d_gene: -; CDR3aa: CASSPPGPYNEQFF; CDR3nt: TGTGCCAGCAGTCCACCGGGCCCATACAATGAGCAGTTCTTC
abundance: -; v_gene: TRBV20-1; j_gene: TRBJ2-3; d_gene: -; CDR3aa: CSARTDTDTQYF; CDR3nt: TGCAGTGCAAGGACGGACACAGATACGCAGTATTTT
abundance: -; v_gene: TRBV3-1; j_gene: TRBJ2-7; d_gene: -; CDR3aa: CASSQGTVIYEQYF; CDR3nt: TGTGCCAGCAGCCAAGGGACAGTCATCTACGAGCAGTACTTC
abundance: many; v_gene: TRBV5-1; j_gene: TRBJ2-5; d_gene: -; CDR3aa: CASSLGGAGGGETQYF; CDR3nt: TGCGCCAGCAGCTTGGGGGGCGCGGGCGGAGGAGAGACCCAGTACTTC
abundance: few; v_gene: TRBV20-1; j_gene: TRBJ2-5; d_gene: -; CDR3aa: CSVKTPGPRGETQYF; CDR3nt: TGCAGTGTAAAAACGCCGGGACCCAGGGGAGAGACCCAGTACTTC
abundance: many; v_gene: TRBV7-2; j_gene: TRBJ2-5; d_gene: TRBD2; CDR3aa: CASSLGLAGGRETQYF; CDR3nt: TGTGCCAGCAGCTTAGGGCTAGCGGGGGGTAGAGAGACCCAGTACTTC